The T cell receptor (beta chain) described here comes from a study of shared clonotypes between healthy human individuals. Regarding the study as a whole: Generally, estimated richness proved larger in naive subsets than it did in memory subsets.

The study drew all its donors from Caucasian adults living in Nashville, Tennessee. V was clipped by 3 bases and J by 8 bases, with 11 bases between them. Germline CDR1 is KGHSH and CDR2 is LQKENI. The CDR3 totals 13 residues. Template for every sorted-subset replicate PCR totaled approximately 200 ng DNA, roughly 30,000 T cell genomes. The repertoire was sequenced with immunoSEQ multiplex PCR; TCRdb's copy has only in-frame clones and lacks some. The table shows under 1,100,000 clones, with around 78% occurring only once. In the case of this clone: Its antigen is not known.

J is TRBJ1-5 and V is TRBV18, with D tentatively TRBD1 (5 bases). This TCR came from a man between 18 and 29 years old in good health. Some clones in this sample may be carry-over from other donors' samples. The sample taken for sequencing was memory CD4+ T cells from PBMCs. The subset: CD45RA-negative fraction. The CDR3 DNA reads TGTGCCAGCTCACCCACATTACAGGAGCCCCAGCATTTT. It encodes CASSPTLQEPQHF.